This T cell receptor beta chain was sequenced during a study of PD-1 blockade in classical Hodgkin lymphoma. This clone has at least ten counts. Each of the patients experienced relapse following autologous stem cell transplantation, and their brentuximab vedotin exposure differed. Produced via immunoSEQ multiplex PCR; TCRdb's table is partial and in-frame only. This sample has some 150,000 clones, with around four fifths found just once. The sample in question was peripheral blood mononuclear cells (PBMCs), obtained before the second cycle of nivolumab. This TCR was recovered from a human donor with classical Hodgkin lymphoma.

The CDR3 spells CAISVNLANNEQFF. In nucleotides, the CDR3 is TGTGCCATCAGTGTTAACCTAGCGAACAATGAGCAGTTCTTC. The chain employs TRBV10-3 and TRBJ2-1; D is perhaps TRBD2 (6 bases). The CDR3 length is 14 residues. With 4 bases removed from V and 5 bases from J, the gap between germline ends came to 12 bases. Germline V CDR1 and CDR2: ENHRY, SYGVKD.